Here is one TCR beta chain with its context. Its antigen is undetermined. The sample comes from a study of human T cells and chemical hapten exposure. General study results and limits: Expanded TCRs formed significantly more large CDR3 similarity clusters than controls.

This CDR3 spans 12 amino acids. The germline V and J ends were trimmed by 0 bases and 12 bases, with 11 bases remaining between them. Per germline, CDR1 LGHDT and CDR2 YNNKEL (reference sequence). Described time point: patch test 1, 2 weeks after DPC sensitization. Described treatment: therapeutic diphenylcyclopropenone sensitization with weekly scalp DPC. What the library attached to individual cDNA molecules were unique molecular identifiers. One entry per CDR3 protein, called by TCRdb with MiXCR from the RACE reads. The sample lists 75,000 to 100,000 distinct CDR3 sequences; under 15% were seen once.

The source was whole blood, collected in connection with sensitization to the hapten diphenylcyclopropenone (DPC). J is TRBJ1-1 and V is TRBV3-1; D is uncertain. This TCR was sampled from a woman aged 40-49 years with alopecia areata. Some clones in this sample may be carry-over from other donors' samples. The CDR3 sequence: CASSQDKGGTFF. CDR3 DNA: TGTGCCAGCAGCCAAGACAAGGGAGGAACTTTCTTT.